The 9 T cell receptor beta chains reported below all come from one sample, sequenced in a study of early T cells in non-severe SARS-CoV-2 infection. TCRdb recomputed calls from the 5' RACE reads with MiXCR, one row per CDR3 protein. The sample lists more than 50,000 distinct CDR3 sequences, 4.5% to 7% seen once, with roughly 7% in the top ten. Source material: whole blood. The receptors come from an adult who was a healthcare worker with PCR-confirmed SARS-CoV-2 infection or an uninfected control (not recorded which).

V usage is TRBV27 and J usage is TRBJ1-6, with 9 bases lining up with TRBD1. This CDR3 spans 15 amino acids. The V segment lost 5 bases and the J segment 7 bases; nucleotides outside the gene matches: 6. Per the germline V gene, CDR1 is MNHEY and CDR2 is SMNVEV (reference sequence). The CDR3 region has the DNA TGTGCCAGCAGTCCCGGGACAGGGAGCAATTCACCCCTCCACTTT. Protein sequence: CASSPGTGSNSPLHF.

The sample holds a few counts of this clonotype. The V and J genes are TRBV9 and TRBJ2-7; D is possibly TRBD1 (6 bases). The CDR3 is made up of 16 amino acids. With 3 bases removed from V and 0 bases from J, the gap between germline ends came to 16 bases. Germline values: CDR1 SGDLS, CDR2 YYNGEE. For the CDR3, the DNA is TGTGCCAGCAGCGAGGGAGCTGGGGGCAGCTCCTACGAGCAGTACTTC. Its protein is CASSEGAGGSSYEQYF.

This clonotype was seen ten or more times. The chain is built from TRBV28 and TRBJ2-3; D is tentatively TRBD1 or TRBD2 (5 bases each). V was pared by 4 bases and J by 0 bases, with 14 bases between. The CDR3 is 16 residues long. The germline V gene has CDR1 MDHEN and CDR2 SYDVKM. The DNA for the CDR3 is TGTGCCAGCAGTTGGGACGGGGTCTCTAGCACAGATACGCAGTATTTT. It is translated as CASSWDGVSSTDTQYF.

This clonotype was seen repeatedly, ten times or more. The chain employs TRBV5-6 and TRBJ2-1, with 13 bases lining up with TRBD2. The germline gives CDR1 SGHDT, CDR2 YYEEEE. Losses at the gene ends were 4 bases for V and 2 bases for J; bases not matched to a gene: 6. The CDR3 extends over 17 amino acids. The CDR3 loop reads CASSPWTSGSAYNEQFF. The CDR3 DNA is TGTGCCAGCAGCCCCTGGACTAGCGGGAGTGCCTACAATGAGCAGTTCTTC.

The genes are TRBV6-6 and TRBJ1-2, with 7 bases fitting TRBD1. The CDR3 contains 13 residues. Germline trimming cut 6 bases from V and 6 bases from J; bases unmatched to any gene: 7. Germline values: CDR1 MNHNY, CDR2 SVGAGI (reference sequence). CDR3 DNA sequence: TGTGCCAGCAGCCAGGGGGGGTATGATGGCTACACCTTC. As protein: CASSQGGYDGYTF.

The chain uses TRBV20-1 and TRBJ2-1; 13 bases line up with TRBD2. The germline V gene has CDR1 DFQATT and CDR2 SNEGSKA (reference sequence). V lost 3 bases, J lost 10 bases, and 12 bases stayed unmatched. This CDR3 has 16 residues. CDR3 sequence (DNA): TGCAGTGCTAGCCCGACTAGCGGGAGGCCCGGCAGAGAGCAGTTCTTC. As protein: CSASPTSGRPGREQFF.

In this sample, this clonotype turned up a few times. The gene calls are TRBV6-1 and TRBJ1-5; TRBD1 matches 9 bases. V lost 2 bases and J lost 5; bases outside the gene matches: 4. Germline V gene sequence: CDR1 MNHNS, CDR2 SASEGT. The CDR3 has 15 amino acids. The CDR3 protein is CASSEWGQGDQPQHF. The CDR3, as DNA: TGTGCCAGCAGTGAATGGGGACAGGGCGATCAGCCCCAGCATTTT.

Many counts were recorded for this clonotype. The chain carries TRBV7-9 and TRBJ2-5, with D perhaps being TRBD1 or TRBD2 (5 bases each). Germline CDR1 reads SEHNR; CDR2 reads FQNEAQ (reference sequence). The CDR3 runs 15 residues. The V end lost 6 bases, the J end lost 0 bases, and 14 bases lay between the germline ends. DNA for the CDR3: TGTGCCAGCAGTCGGTACGGGGACCACCAAGAGACCCAGTACTTC. The encoded protein is CASSRYGDHQETQYF.

In this sample, this clonotype turned up many times. The rearrangement uses TRBV4-1 and TRBJ2-2; the D gene is possibly TRBD2 (6 bases). The germline CDR1 and CDR2 sequences are MGHRA and YSYEKL. Deletions cut 4 bases from V and 5 bases from J, with 20 bases between. This CDR3 spans 17 amino acids. DNA for the CDR3: TGCGCCAGCAGCCCCTTAGTCCGGCTAGCGACGACCGGGGAGCTGTTTTTT. Translating gives CASSPLVRLATTGELFF.